Reported below is one T cell receptor (beta chain). This clonotype was seen many times. Its recognized antigen is unknown. One base away there is no much larger clone; base qualities are not given. The data are from a study of T cells in Graves' hyperthyroidism and ophthalmopathy (dated by TCRdb to between 2018 and 2021). With regard to the full study: Peripheral blood samples were taken at the time of initial diagnosis, prior to any treatment. To identify distinguishing TCR V-J signatures, a discovery cohort of 100 or so patients was used, comprising 43 with Graves' ophthalmopathy and some 57 with stable Graves' hyperthyroidism. Prospective prediction of ophthalmopathy was tested in an independent validation cohort of approximately 18 hyperthyroidism patients and 17 patients who later progressed to ophthalmopathy. For training and testing, the 80 to 100 patients in the discovery cohort were randomly divided in a 7:3 ratio. Thyroid tissue and blood T-cell repertoires from over 5 Graves' hyperthyroidism patients were also compared in the study. After blood sampling, hyperthyroidism patients were treated with methimazole at a starting dose of 30 mg daily, and ophthalmopathy patients were treated with high-dose intravenous methylprednisolone. The paper describes TCR Vbeta CDR3 sequencing of some 130 peripheral blood samples, made up of some 40 ophthalmopathy patients, 70 to 75 hyperthyroidism patients and some 17 progressor patients.

The TCR beta CDR3 regions were amplified from RNA transcripts. A first-round RT-PCR of the TCR CDR3 used the HTBI primer set with the Qiagen OneStep RT-PCR kit. The libraries were constructed in a second round of multiplex PCR and then size-selected and purified. Sequencing of the libraries was done on an Illumina HiSeq2000 using paired-end 100 bp reads. Processing in the source paper ran as follows. SOAPnuke was used to process the raw data, with reads discarded if the reads contained adapters or uncalled bases, had a mean Phred below 15, or lacked an exact constant-primer or identifier match. High-quality paired reads were merged with COPE v1.2.5, and unique nucleotide sequences were defined as clonotypes. Clonotypes were aligned to IMGT TRBV, TRBD and TRBJ reference segments using MiTCR v1.1. Only V-J combinations with frequency above 0.0001, covering about 99% of repertoires, were analysed. A TCS score was defined as the ratio of F50 (clonal expansion) to E x V (chaos), with BLOSUM62-based TCRdist applied between CDR3 peptides within each V-J. Welch's t-statistics and random forest reduced approximately 520 V-J features to 10 to 15, which were used in a naive Bayes classifier (R e1071). Thyroid-blood repertoire similarity was quantified with the Morisita-Horn index. Starting from the raw public reads, TCRdb applied fastp trimming at Q25, assembled clones with MiXCR and retained in-frame beta chains. Each entry merges the rows of one CDR3 protein and shows their most common DNA and genes. TCRdb, not the original authors, processed these V and J calls. This sample comprises approximately 600,000 distinct CDR3 sequences, about 14% of them detected only once. The ten largest clones represent roughly 4.5% of the sample.

In the ophthalmopathy patients, disease was moderately to severely active, with a Clinical Activity Score of 3 or more, a NOSPECS grade of 4 or more, and a duration of less than 3 months. Exclusion was applied to patients with uncontrolled infections, other autoimmune diseases, pregnancy or lactation. Diagnoses relied on clinical symptoms, serum thyroxine and TRAb, thyroid ultrasound and orbital computed tomography. PBMCs were isolated from 10 ml of fresh peripheral blood by Ficoll-Paque density gradient centrifugation. Trizol reagent was used to extract total RNA, and RNA quality was then checked on an Agilent 2100 Bioanalyzer. Per the germline V gene, MNHNS is the CDR1 and SASEGT is the CDR2. Taken from cysteine to phenylalanine, the CDR3 has 15 residues. Kept here is only the CDR3 DNA, which spans 45 bases and is read in frame from base 1. Between the V and J ends, shortened by 2 bases and 1 base respectively, the junction contains 11 bases.

Results the study describes overall, beyond this receptor: A 13 V-J signature model separated ophthalmopathy from stable hyperthyroidism, with over 85% sensitivity and just under 84% specificity in cross-validation and 80%/75% in testing. During validation, the model predicted progression to ophthalmopathy a median of approximately six months ahead of onset, with roughly 65% sensitivity and less than 85% specificity. Most expanded thyroid clonotypes (frequency above 0.001) were also found in blood, which suggests that blood repertoires may mirror thyroid immune responses. Sample size was not statistically predetermined, and investigators were not blinded to group allocation.

Here the chain combines TRBV6-1 and TRBJ1-1, with the D segment identity uncertain. This TCR came from a woman aged 35 to 49 with Graves' ophthalmopathy. What was sequenced was blood. CDR3 sequence: CASSEYHQANTEAFF. The sequence in DNA is TGTGCCAGCAGTGAATACCACCAGGCGAACACTGAAGCTTTCTTT.